These 6 T cell receptor beta chains were all obtained from the same sample, sequenced in a study of patients and donors after allogeneic stem cell transplantation. TCRdb processed the RT-PCR reads anew with MiXCR; each CDR3 protein has one entry. The profile covers 50,000 to 60,000 distinct CDR3 sequences, with about an eighth appearing a single time and about a third taken by the ten largest. Sequencing input: blood, either unsorted or a sorted T cell fraction (not recorded which). The receptors stem from a human donor who was either an allogeneic HSCT recipient or a stem cell or donor lymphocyte infusion donor (not recorded which). It is not recorded whose cells these are; they may come from a transplant donor.

The chain carries TRBV19 and TRBJ1-5, with D perhaps TRBD1 (5 bases). This CDR3 has 15 residues. Per the germline V gene, CDR1 is LNHDA and CDR2 is SQIVND (reference sequence). V lost 3 bases, J lost 2 bases, and 11 bases lay in between. The CDR3 DNA sequence: TGTGCCAGTAGTATGGAGGGGATGGGCAATCAGCCCCAGCATTTT. Residues: CASSMEGMGNQPQHF.

This clonotype appeared many times. The chain employs TRBV7-9 and TRBJ1-5, with D possibly TRBD1 on 6 matching bases. Germline CDR1 SEHNR, CDR2 FQNEAQ (reference sequence). The CDR3 contains 12 residues. V was cut by 5 bases and J by 7 bases, with 9 bases left in between. The chain's CDR3 is CASSQGTQPQHF. The DNA for the CDR3 is TGTGCCAGCAGCCAGGGGACCCAGCCCCAGCATTTT.

This clonotype was seen a few times. This chain uses TRBV12-3 or TRBV12-4 with TRBJ2-3, with D possibly TRBD2 on 6 matching bases. V was trimmed by 2 bases and J by 6 bases, leaving 18 bases between them. There are 16 residues in the CDR3. CDR3 protein: CASSLPRDFASDTQYF. CDR3 bases: TGTGCCAGCAGTTTACCCCGGGACTTCGCATCTGATACGCAGTATTTT.

This chain joins TRBV7-6 and TRBJ2-1, with D possibly being TRBD2 (6 bases). The CDR3 has 17 residues. With 1 base removed from V and 0 bases from J, the gap between germline ends came to 13 bases. From germline, CDR1 is SGHVS and CDR2 FNYEAQ. CDR3 in amino acids: CASSLVPLARSYNEQFF. The DNA of the CDR3 is TGTGCCAGCAGCTTAGTGCCACTAGCACGCTCCTACAATGAGCAGTTCTTC.

This chain connects TRBV7-9 to TRBJ1-2; no clear D gene. Trimming cost V 4 bases and J 6 bases, with 15 bases left between them. The V gene's germline CDR1 is SEHNR and CDR2 FQNEAQ (reference sequence). CDR3 size: 14 residues. The CDR3 loop reads CASSYPLGRHGYTF. Written as DNA, the CDR3 is TGTGCCAGCAGCTACCCCCTAGGAAGGCATGGCTACACCTTC. Full variable domain (remainder filled in from reference TRBV7-9 and TRBJ1-2): DTGVSQNPRHKITKRGQNVTFRCDPISEHNRLYWYRQTLGQGPEFLTYFQNEAQLEKSRLLSDRFSAERPKGSFSTLEIQRTEQGDSAMYLCASSYPLGRHGYTFGSGTRLTVV.

The V call is TRBV24-1, the J call TRBJ2-1, with 13 bases fitting TRBD2. V dropped 4 bases and J dropped 0; count of bases not matched to a gene: 5. This CDR3 has 18 residues. Germline CDR1 and CDR2: KGHDR and SFDVKD. CDR3 sequence (DNA): TGTGCCACCAGTGACGGACTAGCGGGAGCGCTCTCCTACAATGAGCAGTTCTTC. Translated: CATSDGLAGALSYNEQFF.